Listed here are 20 T cell receptor beta chains from one sample, sequenced in a study of blood T cell repertoires in COVID-19. Method: immunoSEQ multiplex PCR; TCRdb's copy keeps in-frame clones and lacks some. Of about 190,000 clones in the sample, roughly nine tenths were seen once. Sequencing input: peripheral blood. Receptor source: a man aged 40-50 years with acute or convalescent COVID-19.

The chain carries TRBV13 and TRBJ2-5; D call uncertain. Per germline, CDR1 PRHDT and CDR2 FYEKMQ (reference sequence). V was pared by 2 bases and J by 4 bases, with 5 bases between. The CDR3 spans 12 residues. The CDR3 nucleotides are TGTGCCAGCAGCTTATTCAGAGAGACCCAGTACTTC. This translates into CASSLFRETQYF.

A single count supports this clone. The chain joins TRBV6-5 to TRBJ2-1, with D maybe TRBD1 (5 bases). Per the germline V gene, CDR1 is MNHEY and CDR2 is SVGAGI. The CDR3 has 15 amino acids. V gave up 2 bases and J gave up 7 bases, with 15 bases separating them. Here the CDR3 DNA reads TGTGCCAGCAGTTACCAACAGGCCGTCAGTAATGAGCAGTTCTTC. Amino acid sequence: CASSYQQAVSNEQFF.

The chain uses TRBV13 and TRBJ1-5, with 8 bases fitting TRBD1. V trimming: 4 bases; J trimming: 4 bases; junction bases outside the gene matches: 3. Germline CDR1 is PRHDT and CDR2 is FYEKMQ (reference sequence). CDR3 size: 14 residues. This CDR3 reads CASSSRQGNQPQHF. DNA of the CDR3: TGTGCCAGCAGCTCCCGACAGGGGAATCAGCCCCAGCATTTT.

The chain recombines TRBV18 with TRBJ1-3; TRBD1 agrees at 8 bases. Trimming removed 4 bases from V and 3 bases from J; junction bases left unmatched: 8. The CDR3 loop spans 16 amino acids. Germline CDR1 is KGHSH and CDR2 is LQKENI. The CDR3 loop reads CASSLRDRTRGNTIYF. The CDR3 coding sequence is TGTGCCAGCTCACTAAGGGACAGGACTCGTGGAAACACCATATATTTT.

This chain uses TRBV6-2 or TRBV6-3 with TRBJ1-2; TRBD1 might be the D (5 bases). CDR1 and CDR2 (germline): MNHEY, SVGEGT. The CDR3 loop spans 15 amino acids. V was trimmed by 5 bases and J by 4 bases, leaving 17 bases between them. The CDR3 loop reads CASSRGPGTSYGYTF. DNA for the CDR3: TGTGCCAGCAGTCGAGGCCCAGGGACTAGCTATGGCTACACCTTC.

This clone showed up just once. The chain recombines TRBV19 with TRBJ2-1; D possibly corresponds to TRBD2 (5 bases). In germline, CDR1 is LNHDA, CDR2 SQIVND (reference sequence). This CDR3 has 13 residues. Trimming removed 6 bases at V and 6 bases at J, with 12 bases between. In DNA, the CDR3 is TGTGCCAGTAGGAGGGTCGGGCGCAATGAGCAGTTCTTC. This translates into CASRRVGRNEQFF.

The chain joins TRBV19 to TRBJ2-2, with TRBD1 matching 9 bases. The V gene end was trimmed by 5 bases and the J gene end by 9 bases; junction bases not matched to a gene: 10. The CDR3 covers 15 residues. Per germline, CDR1 LNHDA and CDR2 SQIVND (reference sequence). The DNA of the CDR3 is TGTGCCAGTAGTTTTTCCGGGACAGGGATTCGGGAGCTGTTTTTT. Residues: CASSFSGTGIRELFF.

The chain recombines TRBV3-1 (or the pseudogene TRBV3-2) with TRBJ2-2; TRBD2 matches at 11 bases. Germline trimming cut 5 bases from V and 7 bases from J; bases unmatched to any gene: 9. The CDR3 runs to 16 residues. The germline V gene has CDR1 LGHDT and CDR2 YNNKEL (reference sequence). DNA of the CDR3: TGTGCCAGCAGCACTCTAGCGGGGGGCTCTGTCGGGGAGCTGTTTTTT. As protein: CASSTLAGGSVGELFF.

The CDR3 sequence: CASRRSDRGPNSPLHF. Written as DNA, the CDR3 is TGTGCCAGCAGACGATCCGACAGGGGGCCTAATTCACCCCTCCACTTT. The chain is built from TRBV27 and TRBJ1-6, with TRBD1 identical over 10 bases. The germline gives CDR1 MNHEY, CDR2 SMNVEV (reference sequence). This CDR3 has 16 residues. Trimming at V came to 6 bases and at J to 6 bases, leaving 8 bases not matched to a gene.

This chain uses TRBV28 with TRBJ2-7; weak D call: TRBD2 (6 bases). The germline CDR1 and CDR2 sequences are MDHEN and SYDVKM. Trimming shortened V by 2 bases and J by 3 bases, and 17 bases separated the two germline ends. CDR3 length equals 16 residues. The CDR3, as DNA: TGTGCCAGCAGTTTAAGGGCTAGCGCCAACCTCTACGAGCAGTACTTC. The encoded protein is CASSLRASANLYEQYF.

V is TRBV5-5 and J is TRBJ2-7; 11 bases are a match to TRBD1. CDR1 is SGHKS, CDR2 YYEKEE, per germline (reference sequence). The CDR3 covers 15 residues. Losses at the gene ends were 3 bases for V and 3 bases for J; bases not matched to a gene: 5. The CDR3 loop is CASSSRDRGDYEQYF. In nucleotides, the CDR3 is TGTGCCAGCAGCTCCAGGGACAGGGGGGACTACGAGCAGTACTTC. Full variable domain (missing parts from reference TRBV5-5 and TRBJ2-7): DAGVTQSPTHLIKTRGQQVTLRCSPISGHKSVSWYQQVLGQGPQFIFQYYEKEERGRGNFPDRFSARQFPNYSSELNVNALLLGDSALYLCASSSRDRGDYEQYFGPGTRLTVT.

This rearrangement joins TRBV5-1 to TRBJ1-1, with 7 bases that match TRBD1. The V segment lost 7 bases and the J segment 2 bases; nucleotides outside the gene matches: 8. The CDR3 is made up of 14 amino acids. The germline V gene encodes CDR1 SGHRS and CDR2 YFSETQ. CDR3 protein: CASHLGQSNTEAFF. The CDR3 DNA reads as TGCGCCAGCCACCTGGGACAGTCAAACACTGAAGCTTTCTTT.

This chain connects TRBV5-1 to TRBJ2-2; the match to TRBD2 covers 12 bases. V lost 2 bases to trimming and J lost 2 bases; unmatched junction nucleotides: 7. Germline V gene sequence: CDR1 SGHRS, CDR2 YFSETQ. The CDR3 has 18 amino acids. The CDR3 loop reads CASSFPTSGGQNTGELFF. The CDR3 DNA follows: TGCGCCAGCAGCTTTCCGACTAGCGGGGGCCAAAACACCGGGGAGCTGTTTTTT.

V is TRBV10-2 and J is TRBJ1-1; no clear D. This CDR3 region has 13 residues. CDR1 is WSHSY, CDR2 SAAADI, per germline. Deletions cut 3 bases from V and 1 base from J, with 6 bases between. In nucleotides, the CDR3 is TGCGCCAGCAGTGATACACCGAACACTGAAGCTTTCTTT. Protein product: CASSDTPNTEAFF.

This clone was detected once. The chain recombines TRBV24-1 with TRBJ2-3; TRBD2 aligns across 7 bases. Unmatched junction bases numbered 4, after V lost 2 bases and J lost 3 bases. This CDR3 has 15 amino acids. The germline V gene has CDR1 KGHDR and CDR2 SFDVKD. The CDR3 sequence is CATSDWGGLTDTQYF. CDR3 DNA sequence: TGTGCCACCAGTGATTGGGGGGGTTTGACAGATACGCAGTATTTT.

A single count supports this clone. This chain links TRBV6-5 with TRBJ1-1; no definite D call. Germline V gene sequence: CDR1 MNHEY, CDR2 SVGAGI. V was shortened by 0 bases and J by 3 bases, with 8 bases between the two germline ends. This CDR3 contains 14 residues. This CDR3 is CASSYSGVHTEAFF. CDR3 in DNA: TGTGCCAGCAGTTACTCAGGAGTTCACACTGAAGCTTTCTTT.

The chain employs TRBV19 and TRBJ1-2, with D tentatively TRBD1 (6 bases). The V end lost 3 bases, the J end lost 8 bases, and 10 bases lay between the germline ends. The CDR3 has 12 residues. Germline V gene data show CDR1 as LNHDA and CDR2 as SQIVND (reference sequence). This chain's CDR3 is CASSIDRRGYTF. The CDR3 bases are TGTGCCAGTAGTATTGACAGGAGGGGCTACACCTTC.

The V call is TRBV28, the J call TRBJ2-7; TRBD2 is a possible D gene (5 bases). The CDR3 has 15 residues. The V end was cut by 0 bases, the J end by 0 bases, with 9 bases between. CDR1 and CDR2 from the germline V gene are MDHEN and SYDVKM. CDR3 nucleotide sequence: TGTGCCAGCAGTTTATGGAGGGATTCCTCCTACGAGCAGTACTTC. Protein sequence: CASSLWRDSSYEQYF.

The rearrangement uses TRBV6-1 and TRBJ2-1; TRBD2 might be the D (7 bases). Trimming left V 2 bases short and J 2 bases short, with 13 bases between. The CDR3 has 16 amino acids. CDR1 MNHNS and CDR2 SASEGT come from the germline V gene. The CDR3 DNA reads as TGTGCCAGCAGTGAAAGGAAGGGGGGGCCCTACAATGAGCAGTTCTTC. Protein sequence: CASSERKGGPYNEQFF.

This chain uses TRBV18 with TRBJ2-7; D perhaps matches TRBD1 (5 bases). The CDR3 has 12 amino acids. Trimming took off 4 bases at V and 3 bases at J, with 7 bases between the two ends. CDR1 and CDR2 from the germline V gene are KGHSH and LQKENI. The CDR3 DNA reads TGTGCCAGCTCACTGGGGCTCTACGAGCAGTACTTC. Protein product: CASSLGLYEQYF.